Below are 22 T cell receptor beta chains sequenced from a single sample in a study of CD8+ T cells in alopecia areata. Noted treatment: oral pan-JAK inhibitor, 5-10 mg twice daily. RNA extraction was followed by reverse transcription into cDNA, which acted as the sequencing template. Sequencing used immunoSEQ multiplex PCR; TCRdb keeps in-frame clones, though not all of them. Altogether about 76,000 clones are present, approximately 72% being singletons, with the ten largest covering about a quarter. This material consisted of CD8+ T cells sorted from blood, taken at week 24, from a patient treated with tofacitinib. These TCRs come from a human donor with alopecia areata.

This chain uses TRBV4-1 with TRBJ2-3, with D perhaps matching TRBD1 (5 bases). Germline assignment: CDR1 MGHRA and CDR2 YSYEKL. Trimming took 0 bases from V and 5 from J, leaving 6 bases between them. The CDR3 runs to 13 residues. The CDR3: CASSQDRGDTQYF. The CDR3 region has the DNA TGCGCCAGCAGCCAAGATAGGGGAGATACGCAGTATTTT.

This clone was detected only a few times. J is TRBJ2-4 and V is TRBV30; D may be TRBD1 or TRBD2 (6 bases each). CDR3 length: 15 residues. Germline assignment: CDR1 GTSNPN and CDR2 SVGIG (reference sequence). The V end was cut by 5 bases, the J end by 0 bases, with 14 bases between. The CDR3 sequence is CAWDPRGLAKNIQYF. Written as DNA, the CDR3 is TGTGCCTGGGACCCCAGGGGACTAGCCAAAAACATTCAGTACTTC.

The chain uses TRBV7-9 and TRBJ1-6; D remains ambiguous. Germline V lookup: CDR1 SEHNR, CDR2 FQNEAQ (reference sequence). CDR3 length equals 13 residues. Trimming left V 5 bases short and J 5 bases short, with 7 bases between. CDR3 residues: CASSRSDNSPLHF. The CDR3 nucleotides read TGTGCCAGCAGCCGGAGCGATAATTCACCCCTCCACTTT.

Judged by abundance, this clone is large (0.1 to 1%). The chain recombines TRBV6-4 with TRBJ2-1; TRBD1 matches 9 bases. The CDR3 consists of 13 residues. Germline V lookup: CDR1 MRHNA, CDR2 SNTAGT. Germline trimming cut 0 bases from V and 9 bases from J; bases unmatched to any gene: 0. CDR3 protein: CASSDSDRGEQFF. In nucleotides, the CDR3 is TGTGCCAGCAGTGACTCGGACAGGGGTGAGCAGTTCTTC.

The chain joins TRBV29-1 to TRBJ2-7; weak D call: TRBD2 (6 bases). Germline assignment: CDR1 SQVTM and CDR2 ANQGSEA. The CDR3 length is 14 residues. The V end lost 5 bases, the J end lost 1 base, and 15 bases lay between the germline ends. CDR3 loop: CSVSDGGLSYEQYF. The CDR3 DNA follows: TGCAGCGTTAGTGACGGAGGGCTATCCTACGAGCAGTACTTC.

The DNA of the CDR3 is TGCAGCCTGGCGGGACAGGGAAGGTCCTACAATGAGCAGTTCTTC. Protein sequence: CSLAGQGRSYNEQFF. The rearrangement uses TRBV29-1 and TRBJ2-1; 9 bases fit TRBD1. Losses at the gene ends were 8 bases for V and 1 base for J; bases not matched to a gene: 9. Germline CDR1 is SQVTM and CDR2 is ANQGSEA. The CDR3 sequence is 15 residues long.

A remark on this clone: Other DNA sequences in this specimen translate into the identical CDR3. This chain uses TRBV30 with TRBJ1-5; tentatively, D is TRBD1 (5 bases). Germline-derived CDR1 and CDR2 are GTSNPN and SVGIG (reference sequence). V was clipped by 7 bases and J by 6 bases, with 16 bases between them. The CDR3 runs to 13 residues. The CDR3 coding sequence is TGTGCCTTACAAGGGGAGGGGAGTCAGCCCCAGCATTTT. It is translated as CALQGEGSQPQHF.

This chain links TRBV27 with TRBJ2-7; D possibly uses TRBD1 or TRBD2 (5 bases each). CDR1 and CDR2 from the germline V gene are MNHEY and SMNVEV (reference sequence). V shed 5 bases and J shed 2 bases, with 13 bases lying between them. This CDR3 is built from 14 residues. CDR3 DNA sequence: TGTGCCAGCAGTGAGGGGTTCACTGCCTACGAGCAGTACTTC. Residues: CASSEGFTAYEQYF.

V and J are TRBV19 and TRBJ2-1; 13 bases are a match to TRBD2. CDR1 and CDR2 from the germline V gene are LNHDA and SQIVND (reference sequence). V gave up 4 bases and J gave up 2 bases; unmatched junction bases: 8. This CDR3 contains 18 residues. Here the CDR3 reads CASSTPGTSGVAYNEQFF. CDR3 sequence (DNA): TGTGCCAGTAGTACCCCCGGGACTAGCGGGGTTGCCTACAATGAGCAGTTCTTC.

The V gene is TRBV27, the J gene TRBJ2-7, with 9 bases that match TRBD1. In germline, CDR1 is MNHEY, CDR2 SMNVEV (reference sequence). CDR3 length equals 13 residues. Trimming at V came to 7 bases and at J to 5 bases, leaving 6 bases not matched to a gene. DNA for the CDR3: TGTGCCAGCAACACCGGGACAGGGAACGAGCAGTACTTC. Translated: CASNTGTGNEQYF.

This chain connects TRBV19 to TRBJ2-3, with D maybe TRBD2 (6 bases). The germline CDR1 and CDR2 sequences are LNHDA and SQIVND (reference sequence). The CDR3 runs to 15 residues. Trimming left V 1 base short and J 1 base short, with 9 bases between. CDR3 sequence (DNA): TGTGCCAGTAGTATAGCGGCTAGCGGCACAGATACGCAGTATTTT. Its protein product is CASSIAASGTDTQYF.

The sample holds a few counts of this clone. J is TRBJ2-7 and V is TRBV4-2, with 7 bases that match TRBD2. This CDR3 has 17 residues. The germline V gene has CDR1 LGHNA and CDR2 YNFKEQ. The junction had 11 bases not matched to a gene; V was cut back by 0 bases and J by 3 bases. Here the CDR3 reads CASSQDSDERGIYEQYF. For the CDR3, the DNA is TGTGCCAGCAGCCAAGATTCTGACGAGCGGGGCATCTACGAGCAGTACTTC.

This clone occurred a few times. The chain has TRBV15 and TRBJ2-7, with no clear D. V lost 1 base, J lost 3 bases, and 7 bases lay in between. The CDR3 spans 13 residues. Germline CDR1 reads LNHNV; CDR2 reads YYDKDF (reference sequence). The CDR3 coding sequence is TGTGCCACCAGCAGAGCCGACGGCTACGAGCAGTACTTC. It is translated as CATSRADGYEQYF.

This rearrangement joins TRBV7-9 to TRBJ1-1; D possibly corresponds to TRBD1 (5 bases). Germline V gives CDR1 SEHNR, CDR2 FQNEAQ (reference sequence). V was clipped by 5 bases and J by 1 base, with 5 bases between them. The CDR3 spans 12 residues. The CDR3 sequence: CASSGQNTEAFF. CDR3 sequence (DNA): TGTGCCAGCAGCGGACAGAACACTGAAGCTTTCTTT.

The chain carries TRBV7-9 and TRBJ1-2; D remains ambiguous. V gave up 5 bases and J gave up 4 bases, with 8 bases separating them. CDR3 length: 12 residues. CDR1 and CDR2 from the germline V gene are SEHNR and FQNEAQ (reference sequence). CDR3 nucleotide sequence: TGTGCCAGCAGCCCTCACACCTATGGCTACACCTTC. This translates into CASSPHTYGYTF.

The chain combines TRBV5-1 with TRBJ2-7, with 8 bases fitting TRBD1. CDR1 SGHRS and CDR2 YFSETQ come from the germline V gene. The CDR3 length is 17 residues. Germline trimming cut 2 bases from V and 4 bases from J; bases unmatched to any gene: 14. CDR3: CASSFNTNSRGQYEQYF. The CDR3 DNA follows: TGCGCCAGCAGCTTCAACACGAACTCCAGGGGGCAATACGAGCAGTACTTC.

The chain uses TRBV13 and TRBJ1-1, with D unresolved. The CDR3 extends over 12 amino acids. The V gene's germline CDR1 is PRHDT and CDR2 FYEKMQ (reference sequence). The V and J ends lost 5 bases and 0 bases respectively, with 4 bases between them. The CDR3 reads CASSLLNTEAFF. CDR3 bases: TGTGCCAGCAGCCTACTGAACACTGAAGCTTTCTTT. The full variable domain, its missing parts supplied by reference TRBV13 and TRBJ1-1, is AAGVIQSPRHLIKEKRETATLKCYPIPRHDTVYWYQQGPGQDPQFLISFYEKMQSDKGSIPDRFSAQQFSDYHSELNMSSLELGDSALYFCASSLLNTEAFFGQGTRLTVV.

This clone was seen a handful of times. This chain joins TRBV2 and TRBJ1-1, with a weak D call TRBD1 (5 bases). From germline, CDR1 is SNHLY and CDR2 FYNNEI. V was cut by 3 bases and J by 0 bases, with 11 bases left in between. CDR3 length: 15 amino acids. CDR3 sequence: CASSDGGTLNTEAFF. CDR3 DNA sequence: TGTGCCAGCAGTGACGGCGGGACCCTGAACACTGAAGCTTTCTTT.

The chain employs TRBV29-1 and TRBJ2-6; no clear D gene. CDR1 SQVTM and CDR2 ANQGSEA come from the germline V gene. The CDR3 has 15 residues. V was cut by 1 base and J by 0 bases, with 7 bases left in between. In DNA form, the CDR3 reads TGCAGCGTTGAAGGACAAACCTCTGGGGCCAACGTCCTGACTTTC. Protein: CSVEGQTSGANVLTF. Full variable domain (rest looked up from reference TRBV29-1 and TRBJ2-6): SAVISQKPSRDICQRGTSLTIQCQVDSQVTMMFWYRQQPGQSLTLIATANQGSEATYESGFVIDKFPISRPNLTFSTLTVSNMSPEDSSIYLCSVEGQTSGANVLTFGAGSRLTVL.

The chain carries TRBV6-5 and TRBJ2-5, with D perhaps matching TRBD1 (5 bases). From germline, CDR1 is MNHEY and CDR2 SVGAGI. This CDR3 contains 13 residues. V was shortened by 5 bases and J by 3 bases, with 10 bases between the two germline ends. As DNA, the CDR3 is TGTGCCAGCAGTATGTCCAGGGAAGAGACCCAGTACTTC. It is translated as CASSMSREETQYF.

The rearrangement uses TRBV7-9 and TRBJ2-2; TRBD2 matches 9 bases. V gave up 5 bases and J gave up 6 bases; unmatched junction bases: 10. Germline CDR1 reads SEHNR; CDR2 reads FQNEAQ (reference sequence). The CDR3 contains 16 residues. The CDR3 here is CASSPGPSGIPGELFF. DNA for the CDR3: TGTGCCAGCAGCCCTGGGCCTAGCGGGATACCCGGGGAGCTGTTTTTT.

The chain is built from TRBV7-2 and TRBJ2-2; no reliable D call. This CDR3 has 14 residues. The germline gives CDR1 SGHTA, CDR2 FQGNSA. Deletions cut 5 bases from V and 3 bases from J, with 10 bases between. DNA of the CDR3: TGTGCCAGCAGCCCTGGCGCCTACACCGGGGAGCTGTTTTTT. Protein product: CASSPGAYTGELFF.